The source of this T cell receptor beta chain is a study of blood T cell repertoires in COVID-19. About the research overall: Sample material is recorded as cDNA or gDNA derived from T cells, B-cell-depleted T cells, or PBMCs.

Assay used: immunoSEQ multiplex PCR; TCRdb lists only in-frame clones, some missing. This sample has some 150,000 clones, with around 87% found just once. The J segment lost 7 bases and the V segment lost 4 bases, leaving 5 bases of the junction unmatched. Germline CDR1 and CDR2: SGHNT and YENEEA. This CDR3 has 14 amino acids. What was sequenced was PBMCs or T cells enriched from blood (not recorded which). The TCR sequence derives from a woman in her thirties with acute COVID-19. The gene calls are TRBV11-3 and TRBJ2-1; TRBD1 aligns across 9 bases. The CDR3 DNA is TGTGCCAGCAGCTCCGGGACAGGGCTTAATGAGCAGTTCTTC. This codes for CASSSGTGLNEQFF.